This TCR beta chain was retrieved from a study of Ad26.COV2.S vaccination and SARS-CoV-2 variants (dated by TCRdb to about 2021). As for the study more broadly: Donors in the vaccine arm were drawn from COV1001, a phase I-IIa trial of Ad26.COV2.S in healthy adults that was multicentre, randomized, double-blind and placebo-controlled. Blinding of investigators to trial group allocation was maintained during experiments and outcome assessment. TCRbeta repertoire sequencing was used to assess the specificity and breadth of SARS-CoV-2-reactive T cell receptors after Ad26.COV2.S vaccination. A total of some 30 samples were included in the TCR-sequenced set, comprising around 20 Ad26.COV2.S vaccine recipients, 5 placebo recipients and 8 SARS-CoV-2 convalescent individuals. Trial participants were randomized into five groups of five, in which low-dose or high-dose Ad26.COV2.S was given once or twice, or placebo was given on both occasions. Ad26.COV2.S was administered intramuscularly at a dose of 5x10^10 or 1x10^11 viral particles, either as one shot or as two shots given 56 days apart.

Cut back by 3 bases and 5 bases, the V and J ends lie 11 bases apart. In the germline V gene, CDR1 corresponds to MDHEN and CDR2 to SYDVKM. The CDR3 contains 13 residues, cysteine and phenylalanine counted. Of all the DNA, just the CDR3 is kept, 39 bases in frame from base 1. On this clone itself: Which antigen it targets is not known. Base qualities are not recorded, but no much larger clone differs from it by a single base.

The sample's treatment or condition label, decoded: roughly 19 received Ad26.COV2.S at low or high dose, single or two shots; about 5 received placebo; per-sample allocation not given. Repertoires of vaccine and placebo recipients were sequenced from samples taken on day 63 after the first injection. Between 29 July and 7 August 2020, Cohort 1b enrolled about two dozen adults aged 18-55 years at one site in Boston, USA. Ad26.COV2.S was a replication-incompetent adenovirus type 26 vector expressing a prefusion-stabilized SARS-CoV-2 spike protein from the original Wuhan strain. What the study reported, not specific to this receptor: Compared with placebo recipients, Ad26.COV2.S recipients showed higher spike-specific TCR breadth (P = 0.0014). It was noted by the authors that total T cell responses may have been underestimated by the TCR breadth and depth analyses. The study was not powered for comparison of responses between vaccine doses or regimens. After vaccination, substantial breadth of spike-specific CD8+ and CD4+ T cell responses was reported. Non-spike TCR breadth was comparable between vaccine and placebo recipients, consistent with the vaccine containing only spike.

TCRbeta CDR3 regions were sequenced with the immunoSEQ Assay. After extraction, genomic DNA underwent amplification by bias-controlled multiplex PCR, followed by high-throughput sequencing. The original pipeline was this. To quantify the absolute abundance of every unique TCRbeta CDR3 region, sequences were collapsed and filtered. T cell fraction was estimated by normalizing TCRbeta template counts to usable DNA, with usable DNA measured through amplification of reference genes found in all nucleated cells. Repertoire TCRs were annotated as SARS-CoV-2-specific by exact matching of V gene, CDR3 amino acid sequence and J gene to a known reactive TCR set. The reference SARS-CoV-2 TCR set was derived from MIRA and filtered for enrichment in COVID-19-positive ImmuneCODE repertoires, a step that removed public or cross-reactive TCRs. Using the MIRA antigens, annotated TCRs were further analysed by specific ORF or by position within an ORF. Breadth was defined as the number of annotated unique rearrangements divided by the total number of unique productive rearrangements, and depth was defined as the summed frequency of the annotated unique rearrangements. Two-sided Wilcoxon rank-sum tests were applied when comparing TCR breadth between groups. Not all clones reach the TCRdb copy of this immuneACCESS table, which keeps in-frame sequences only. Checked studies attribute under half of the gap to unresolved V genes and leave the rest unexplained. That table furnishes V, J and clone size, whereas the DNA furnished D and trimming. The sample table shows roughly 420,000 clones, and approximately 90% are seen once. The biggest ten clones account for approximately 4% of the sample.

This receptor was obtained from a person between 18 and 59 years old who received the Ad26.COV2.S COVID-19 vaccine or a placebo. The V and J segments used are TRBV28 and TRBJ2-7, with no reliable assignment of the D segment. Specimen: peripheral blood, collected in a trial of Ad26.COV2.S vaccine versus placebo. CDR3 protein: CASSFIRFDEQYF. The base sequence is TGTGCCAGCAGTTTCATCAGGTTCGACGAGCAGTACTTC.